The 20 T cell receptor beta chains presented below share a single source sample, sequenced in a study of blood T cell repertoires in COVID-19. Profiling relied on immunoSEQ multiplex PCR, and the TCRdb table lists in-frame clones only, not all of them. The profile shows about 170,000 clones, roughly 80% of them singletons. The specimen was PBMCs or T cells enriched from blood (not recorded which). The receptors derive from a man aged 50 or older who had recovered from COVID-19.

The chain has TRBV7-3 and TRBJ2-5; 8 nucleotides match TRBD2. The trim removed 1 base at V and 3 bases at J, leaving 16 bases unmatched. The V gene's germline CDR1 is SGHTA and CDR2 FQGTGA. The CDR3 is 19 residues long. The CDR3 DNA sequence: TGTGCCAGCAGCTTAATAAAAGGTTGTGAATGGCGGGGGGAAGAGACCCAGTACTTC. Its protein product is CASSLIKGCEWRGEETQYF.

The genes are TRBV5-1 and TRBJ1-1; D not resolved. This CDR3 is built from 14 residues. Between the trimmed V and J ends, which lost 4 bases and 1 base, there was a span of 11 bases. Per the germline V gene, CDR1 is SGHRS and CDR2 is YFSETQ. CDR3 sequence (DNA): TGCGCCAGCAGCCCCGGGTTGGGGAACACTGAAGCTTTCTTT. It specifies CASSPGLGNTEAFF.

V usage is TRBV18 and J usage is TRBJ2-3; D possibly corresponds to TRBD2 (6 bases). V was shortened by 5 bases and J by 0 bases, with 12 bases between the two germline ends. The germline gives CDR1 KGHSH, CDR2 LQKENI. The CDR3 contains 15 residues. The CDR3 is CASSGSGTSTDTQYF. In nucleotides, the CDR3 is TGTGCCAGCTCAGGATCCGGGACTAGCACAGATACGCAGTATTTT.

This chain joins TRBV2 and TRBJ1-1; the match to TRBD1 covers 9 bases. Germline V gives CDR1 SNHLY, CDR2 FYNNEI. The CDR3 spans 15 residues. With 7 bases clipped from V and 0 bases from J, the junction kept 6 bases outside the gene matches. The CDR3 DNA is TGTGCCAGCAAGGGACAGGGCAGGATGAACACTGAAGCTTTCTTT. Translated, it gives CASKGQGRMNTEAFF.

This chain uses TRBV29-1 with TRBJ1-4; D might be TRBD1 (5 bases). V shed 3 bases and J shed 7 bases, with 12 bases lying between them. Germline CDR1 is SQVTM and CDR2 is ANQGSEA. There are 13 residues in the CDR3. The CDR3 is CSVEAYGGEKLFF. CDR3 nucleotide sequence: TGCAGCGTTGAGGCTTACGGGGGTGAAAAACTGTTTTTT.

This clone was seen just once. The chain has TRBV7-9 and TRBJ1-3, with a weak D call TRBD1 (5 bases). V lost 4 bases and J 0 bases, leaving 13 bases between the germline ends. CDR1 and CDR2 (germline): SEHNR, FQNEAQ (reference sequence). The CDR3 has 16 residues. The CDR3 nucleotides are TGTGCCAGCAGCTCGGGACTCCTAAGCTCTGGAAACACCATATATTTT. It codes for CASSSGLLSSGNTIYF.

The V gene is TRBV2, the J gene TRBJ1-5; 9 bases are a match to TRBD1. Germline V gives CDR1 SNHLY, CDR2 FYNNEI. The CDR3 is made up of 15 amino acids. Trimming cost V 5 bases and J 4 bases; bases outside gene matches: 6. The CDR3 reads CASSQTGGLNQPQHF. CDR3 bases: TGTGCCAGCAGTCAAACAGGGGGCCTAAATCAGCCCCAGCATTTT.

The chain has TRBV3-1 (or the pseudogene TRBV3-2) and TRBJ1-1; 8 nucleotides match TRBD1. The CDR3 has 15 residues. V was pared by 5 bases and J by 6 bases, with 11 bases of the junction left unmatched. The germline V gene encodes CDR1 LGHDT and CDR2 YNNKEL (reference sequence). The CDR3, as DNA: TGTGCCAGCAGCACAGCGACAGGGGTGGAGGCTGAAGCTTTCTTT. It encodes CASSTATGVEAEAFF.

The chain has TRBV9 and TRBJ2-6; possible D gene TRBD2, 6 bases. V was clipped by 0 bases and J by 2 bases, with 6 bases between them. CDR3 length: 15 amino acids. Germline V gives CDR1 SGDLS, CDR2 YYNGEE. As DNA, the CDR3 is TGTGCCAGCAGCGTAGGGAGGGCTGGGGCCAACGTCCTGACTTTC. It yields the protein CASSVGRAGANVLTF.

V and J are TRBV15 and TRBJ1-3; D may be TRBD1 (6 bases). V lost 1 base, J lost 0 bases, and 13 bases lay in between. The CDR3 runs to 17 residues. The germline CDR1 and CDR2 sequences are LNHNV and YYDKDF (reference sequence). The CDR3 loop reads CATSRGGRVASGNTIYF. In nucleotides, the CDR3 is TGTGCCACCAGCAGAGGGGGGCGGGTCGCCTCTGGAAACACCATATATTTT.

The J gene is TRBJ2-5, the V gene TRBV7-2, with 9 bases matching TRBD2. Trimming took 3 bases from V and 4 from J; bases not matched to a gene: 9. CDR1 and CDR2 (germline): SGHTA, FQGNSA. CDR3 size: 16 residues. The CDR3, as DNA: TGTGCCAGCAGCTTTACGGCGGGGGGGCCGCGAGAGACCCAGTACTTC. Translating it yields CASSFTAGGPRETQYF.

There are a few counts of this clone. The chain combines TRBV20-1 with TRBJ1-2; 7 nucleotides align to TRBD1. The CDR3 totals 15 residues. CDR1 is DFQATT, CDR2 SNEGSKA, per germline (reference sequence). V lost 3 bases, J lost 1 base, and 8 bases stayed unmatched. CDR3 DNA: TGCAGTGCTAGTATCTACAGGGGTGGTAACTATGGCTACACCTTC. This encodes CSASIYRGGNYGYTF.

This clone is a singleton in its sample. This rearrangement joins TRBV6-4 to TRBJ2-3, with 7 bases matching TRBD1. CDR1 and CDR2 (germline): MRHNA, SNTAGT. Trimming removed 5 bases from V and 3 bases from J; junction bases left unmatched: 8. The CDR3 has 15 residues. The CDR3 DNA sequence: TGTGCCAGCAGTAAATACAGGGGAGAGACAGATACGCAGTATTTT. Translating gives CASSKYRGETDTQYF.

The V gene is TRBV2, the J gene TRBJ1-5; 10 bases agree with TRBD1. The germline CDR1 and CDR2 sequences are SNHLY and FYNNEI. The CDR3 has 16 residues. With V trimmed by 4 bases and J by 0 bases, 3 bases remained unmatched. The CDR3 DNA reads TGTGCCAGCAGTGCGGACAGGGGGTTTAGCAATCAGCCCCAGCATTTT. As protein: CASSADRGFSNQPQHF.

In DNA, the CDR3 is TGTGCCAGCAGTTCTCCGAGGGGGTCGGGGGGAAACACCATATATTTT. Protein: CASSSPRGSGGNTIYF. The chain couples TRBV28 to TRBJ1-3; maybe TRBD1 (6 bases). Germline lookup yields CDR1 MDHEN and CDR2 SYDVKM. With 4 bases removed from V and 4 bases from J, the gap between germline ends came to 17 bases. There are 16 residues in the CDR3. The full variable domain, rest sourced from reference TRBV28 and TRBJ1-3, is DVKVTQSSRYLVKRTGEKVFLECVQDMDHENMFWYRQDPGLGLRLIYFSYDVKMKEKGDIPEGYSVSREKKERFSLILESASTNQTSMYLCASSSPRGSGGNTIYFGEGSWLTVV.

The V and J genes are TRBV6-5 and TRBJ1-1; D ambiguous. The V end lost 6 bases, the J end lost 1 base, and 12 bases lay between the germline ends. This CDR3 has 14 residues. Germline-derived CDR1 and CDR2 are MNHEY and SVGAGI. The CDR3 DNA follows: TGTGCCAGCAGCCGTTCGGGTAGGAACACTGAAGCTTTCTTT. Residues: CASSRSGRNTEAFF.

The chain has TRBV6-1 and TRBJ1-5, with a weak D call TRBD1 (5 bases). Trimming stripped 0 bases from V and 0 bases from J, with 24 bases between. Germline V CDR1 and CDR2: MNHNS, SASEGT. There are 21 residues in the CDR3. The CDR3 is CASSEALLRGILSSSNQPQHF. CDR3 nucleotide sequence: TGTGCCAGCAGTGAAGCGCTGCTTCGGGGGATTTTAAGTAGTAGCAATCAGCCCCAGCATTTT.

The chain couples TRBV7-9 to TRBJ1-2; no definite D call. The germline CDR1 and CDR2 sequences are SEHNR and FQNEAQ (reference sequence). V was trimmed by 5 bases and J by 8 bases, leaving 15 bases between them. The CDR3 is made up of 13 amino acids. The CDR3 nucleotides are TGTGCCAGCAGCCCCAAAGCTTACCGGGGCTACACCTTC. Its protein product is CASSPKAYRGYTF.

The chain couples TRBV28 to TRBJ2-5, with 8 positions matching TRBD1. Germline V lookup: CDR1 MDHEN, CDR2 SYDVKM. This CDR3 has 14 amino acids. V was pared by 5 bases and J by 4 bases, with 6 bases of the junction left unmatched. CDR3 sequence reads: CASSPTGERETQYF. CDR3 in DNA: TGTGCCAGCAGTCCGACAGGGGAACGAGAGACCCAGTACTTC.

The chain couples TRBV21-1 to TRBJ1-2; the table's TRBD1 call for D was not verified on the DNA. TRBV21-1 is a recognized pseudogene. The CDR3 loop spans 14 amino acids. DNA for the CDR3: TGTGCCAGCAGCAAAGAGGGGATTTGCTATGGCTACACCTTC. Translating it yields CASSKEGICYGYTF.